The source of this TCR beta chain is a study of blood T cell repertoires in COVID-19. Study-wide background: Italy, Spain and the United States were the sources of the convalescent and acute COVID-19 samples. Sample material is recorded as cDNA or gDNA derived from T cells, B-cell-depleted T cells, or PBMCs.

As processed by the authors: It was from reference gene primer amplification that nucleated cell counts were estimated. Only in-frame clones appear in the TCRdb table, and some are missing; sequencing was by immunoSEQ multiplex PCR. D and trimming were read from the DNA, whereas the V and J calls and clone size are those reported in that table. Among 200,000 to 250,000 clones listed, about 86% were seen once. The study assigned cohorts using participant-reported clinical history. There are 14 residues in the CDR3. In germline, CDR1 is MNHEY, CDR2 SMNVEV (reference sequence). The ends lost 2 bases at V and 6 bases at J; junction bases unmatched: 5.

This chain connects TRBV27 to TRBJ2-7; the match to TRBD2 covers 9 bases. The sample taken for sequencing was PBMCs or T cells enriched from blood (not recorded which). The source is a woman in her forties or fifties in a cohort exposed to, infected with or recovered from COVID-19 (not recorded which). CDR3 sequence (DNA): TGTGCCAGCAGTTTAGCGGGGGGGCCGCTCGAGCAGTACTTC. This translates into CASSLAGGPLEQYF.